This TCR beta chain emerged from a study of blood T cell repertoires in COVID-19. Looking at the study overall: The samples span acute and convalescent COVID-19 from the United States, Italy and Spain. In each case, the material was cDNA or gDNA derived from T cells, B-cell-depleted T cells, or PBMCs.

The CDR3 spans 16 residues. V gave up 1 base and J gave up 0 bases; unmatched junction bases: 3. The germline V gene encodes CDR1 SGHKS and CDR2 YYEKEE (reference sequence). Cohort allocation depended upon clinical history that participants reported. Some clones are missing from TCRdb's copy, which holds only in-frame ones; the method was immunoSEQ multiplex PCR. The table includes 450,000 to 500,000 clones, 75% to 90% detected once. The chain recombines TRBV5-5 with TRBJ1-5; 8 positions agree with TRBD1. This receptor was obtained from a woman in her fifties or sixties who had recovered from COVID-19. Material for sequencing was PBMCs or T cells enriched from blood (not recorded which). CDR3 nucleotide sequence: TGTGCCAGCAGCTTGAATACAGGGGGTAGCAATCAGCCCCAGCATTTT. This encodes CASSLNTGGSNQPQHF.